This TCR beta chain originates from a study of blood T cells in healthy people across ages. The germline gives CDR1 SQVTM, CDR2 ANQGSEA. The CDR3 extends over 14 amino acids. V shed 8 bases and J 3 bases; nucleotides not matched to a gene: 10. Using a J-beta primer mix together with a sample-barcoded 5' primer, a second PCR was run for roughly 6 to 11 cycles. From the 5' RACE reads, TCRdb called clonotypes with MiXCR, one entry per CDR3 protein. This table holds some 1,500,000 distinct CDR3 sequences, about 42% found once. This clonotype was counted at least ten times. The sequenced sample consisted of blood. The chain is built from TRBV29-1 and TRBJ2-1; 7 bases align to TRBD1. The receptor comes from a woman younger than 30 in good health. Here the CDR3 DNA reads TGCAGCACCCGGACAGGAAGAGACTACAATGAGCAGTTCTTC. Amino acids: CSTRTGRDYNEQFF.